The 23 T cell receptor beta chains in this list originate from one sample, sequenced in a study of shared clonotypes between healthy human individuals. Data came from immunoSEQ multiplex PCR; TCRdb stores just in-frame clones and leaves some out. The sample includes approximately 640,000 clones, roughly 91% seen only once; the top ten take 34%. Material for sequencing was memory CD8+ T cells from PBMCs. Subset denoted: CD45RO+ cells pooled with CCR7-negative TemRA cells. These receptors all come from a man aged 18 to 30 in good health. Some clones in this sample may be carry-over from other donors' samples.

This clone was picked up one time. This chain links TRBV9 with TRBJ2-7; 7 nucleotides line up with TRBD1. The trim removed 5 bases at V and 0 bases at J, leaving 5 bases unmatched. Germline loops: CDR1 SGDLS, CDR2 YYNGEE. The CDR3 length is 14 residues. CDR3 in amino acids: CASSGGQNSYEQYF. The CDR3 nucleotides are TGTGCCAGCAGTGGGGGACAGAACTCCTACGAGCAGTACTTC.

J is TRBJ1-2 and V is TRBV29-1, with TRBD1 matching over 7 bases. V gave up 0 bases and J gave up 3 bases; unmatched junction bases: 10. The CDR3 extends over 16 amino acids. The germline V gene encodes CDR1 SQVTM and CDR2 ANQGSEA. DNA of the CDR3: TGCAGCGTTGAAGATGTTGATCAGGGGGATGACTATGGCTACACCTTC. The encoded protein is CSVEDVDQGDDYGYTF.

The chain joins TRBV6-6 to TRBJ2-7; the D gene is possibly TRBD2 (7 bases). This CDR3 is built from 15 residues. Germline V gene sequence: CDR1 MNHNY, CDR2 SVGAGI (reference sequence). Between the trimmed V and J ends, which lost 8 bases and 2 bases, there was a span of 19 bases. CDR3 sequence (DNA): TGTGCCAGCTCCCGCCTTGGGGGGGCCGCCTACGAGCAGTACTTC. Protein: CASSRLGGAAYEQYF.

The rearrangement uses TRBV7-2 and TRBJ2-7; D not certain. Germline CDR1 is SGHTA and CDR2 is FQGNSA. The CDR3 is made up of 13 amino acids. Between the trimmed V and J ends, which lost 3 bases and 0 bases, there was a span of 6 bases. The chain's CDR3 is CASSFRRSYEQYF. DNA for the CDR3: TGTGCCAGCAGCTTTAGACGCTCCTACGAGCAGTACTTC.

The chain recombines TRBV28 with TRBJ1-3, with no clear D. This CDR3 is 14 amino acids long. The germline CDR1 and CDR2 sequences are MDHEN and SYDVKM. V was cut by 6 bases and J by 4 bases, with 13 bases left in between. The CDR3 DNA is TGTGCCAGCAGGCCCCTCGGGTCGGGAAACACCATATATTTT. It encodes CASRPLGSGNTIYF.

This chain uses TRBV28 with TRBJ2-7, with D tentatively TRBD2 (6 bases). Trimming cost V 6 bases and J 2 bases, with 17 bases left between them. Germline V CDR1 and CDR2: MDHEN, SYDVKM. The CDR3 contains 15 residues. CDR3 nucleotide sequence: TGTGCCAGCAGCTCACTGCGGGACTGGACCTACGAGCAGTACTTC. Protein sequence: CASSSLRDWTYEQYF.

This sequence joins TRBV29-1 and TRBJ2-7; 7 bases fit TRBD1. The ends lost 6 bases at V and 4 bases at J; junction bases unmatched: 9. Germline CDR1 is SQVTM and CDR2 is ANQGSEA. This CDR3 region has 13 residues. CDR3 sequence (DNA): TGCAGCGTCCAACCACAGGACAGGTACGAGCAGTACTTC. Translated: CSVQPQDRYEQYF.

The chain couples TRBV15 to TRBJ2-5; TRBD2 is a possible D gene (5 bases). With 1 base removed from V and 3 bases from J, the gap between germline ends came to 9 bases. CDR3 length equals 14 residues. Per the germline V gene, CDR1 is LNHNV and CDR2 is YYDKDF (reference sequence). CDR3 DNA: TGTGCCACCAGCAGAGCGGAGACTAAAGAGACCCAGTACTTC. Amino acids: CATSRAETKETQYF.

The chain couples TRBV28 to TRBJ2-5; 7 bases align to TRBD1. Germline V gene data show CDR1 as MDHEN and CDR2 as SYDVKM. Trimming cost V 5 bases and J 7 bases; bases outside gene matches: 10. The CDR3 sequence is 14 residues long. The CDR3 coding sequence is TGTGCCAGCAGTCCCGCCCGACAGGGATGGACCCAGTACTTC. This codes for CASSPARQGWTQYF.

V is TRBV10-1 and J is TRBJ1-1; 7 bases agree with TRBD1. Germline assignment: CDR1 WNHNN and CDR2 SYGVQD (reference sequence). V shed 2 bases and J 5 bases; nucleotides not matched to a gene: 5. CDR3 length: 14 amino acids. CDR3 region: CASSEKGASTEAFF. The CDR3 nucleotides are TGCGCCAGCAGTGAGAAGGGGGCTTCGACTGAAGCTTTCTTT.

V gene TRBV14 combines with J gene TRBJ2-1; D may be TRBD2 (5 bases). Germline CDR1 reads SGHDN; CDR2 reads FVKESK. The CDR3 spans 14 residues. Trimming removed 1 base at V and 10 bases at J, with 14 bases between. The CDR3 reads CASSQGRLAGEQFF. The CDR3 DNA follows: TGTGCCAGCAGCCAAGGCCGCCTAGCAGGCGAGCAGTTCTTC.

The CDR3 here is CASSSNSEQYF. The CDR3 DNA is TGTGCCAGCAGCTCCAATTCCGAGCAGTACTTC. The J gene is TRBJ2-7, the V gene TRBV25-1, with no clear D. This CDR3 is 11 amino acids long. Germline V gene sequence: CDR1 MGHDK, CDR2 SYGVNS. V lost 6 bases and J 6 bases, leaving 9 bases between the germline ends.

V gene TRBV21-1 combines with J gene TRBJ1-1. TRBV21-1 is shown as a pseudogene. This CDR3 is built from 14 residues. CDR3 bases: TGTGCCAGCAGTGGTTTACTAATTCGCACTGAAGCTTTCTTT. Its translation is CASSGLLIRTEAFF.

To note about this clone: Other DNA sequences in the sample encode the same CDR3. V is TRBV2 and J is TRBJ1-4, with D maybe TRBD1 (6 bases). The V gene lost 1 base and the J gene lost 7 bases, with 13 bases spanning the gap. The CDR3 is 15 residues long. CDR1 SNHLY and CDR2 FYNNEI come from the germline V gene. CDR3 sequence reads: CASSEGGHGGEKLFF. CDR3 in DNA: TGTGCCAGCAGTGAAGGGGGACATGGAGGTGAAAAACTGTTTTTT.

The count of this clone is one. CDR3 bases: TGTGCCATCAGTGAGTCTGGGGGGGGGAACACTGAAGCTTTCTTT. This sequence encodes CAISESGGGNTEAFF. The chain links TRBV10-3 to TRBJ1-1; possible D gene TRBD1, 5 bases. CDR3 length: 15 amino acids. The germline V gene has CDR1 ENHRY and CDR2 SYGVKD. Trimming shortened V by 0 bases and J by 1 base, and 9 bases separated the two germline ends.

Here the CDR3 reads CASSPDSYNQPQHF. The CDR3 region has the DNA TGTGCCAGCAGCCCAGACAGTTACAATCAGCCCCAGCATTTT. The V gene is TRBV7-9, the J gene TRBJ1-5, with D perhaps TRBD1 (5 bases). Germline loops: CDR1 SEHNR, CDR2 FQNEAQ (reference sequence). V was shortened by 5 bases and J by 3 bases, with 11 bases between the two germline ends. CDR3 length equals 14 residues.

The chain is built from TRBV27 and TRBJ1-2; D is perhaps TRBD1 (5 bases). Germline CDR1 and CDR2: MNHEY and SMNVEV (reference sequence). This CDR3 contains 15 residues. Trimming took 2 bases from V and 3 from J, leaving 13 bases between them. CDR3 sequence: CASSLRSGGYYGYTF. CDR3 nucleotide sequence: TGTGCCAGCAGTTTACGCTCCGGGGGGTACTATGGCTACACCTTC.

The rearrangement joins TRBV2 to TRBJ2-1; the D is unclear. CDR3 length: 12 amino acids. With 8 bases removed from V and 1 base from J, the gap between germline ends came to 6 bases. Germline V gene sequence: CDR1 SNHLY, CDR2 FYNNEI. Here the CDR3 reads CASGLSYNEQFF. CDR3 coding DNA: TGTGCCAGCGGGCTATCCTACAATGAGCAGTTCTTC.

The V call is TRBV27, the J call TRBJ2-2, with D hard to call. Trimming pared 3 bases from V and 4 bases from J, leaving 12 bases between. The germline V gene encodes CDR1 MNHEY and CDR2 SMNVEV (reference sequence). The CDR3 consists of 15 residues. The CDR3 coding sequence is TGTGCCAGCAGTTTTGGGCTAGTGGGCACCGGGGAGCTGTTTTTT. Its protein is CASSFGLVGTGELFF.

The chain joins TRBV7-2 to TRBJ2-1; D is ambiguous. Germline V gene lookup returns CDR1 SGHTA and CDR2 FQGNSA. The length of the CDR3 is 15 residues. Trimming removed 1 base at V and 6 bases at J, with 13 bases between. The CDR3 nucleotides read TGTGCCAGCAGCTTAGACCCTCACCCTCTCAATGAGCAGTTCTTC. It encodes CASSLDPHPLNEQFF. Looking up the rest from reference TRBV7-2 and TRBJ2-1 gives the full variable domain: GAGVSQSPSNKVTEKGKDVELRCDPISGHTALYWYRQSLGQGLEFLIYFQGNSAPDKSGLPSDRFSAERTGGSVSTLTIQRTQQEDSAVYLCASSLDPHPLNEQFFGPGTRLTVL.

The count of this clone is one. The CDR3 sequence: CASSQGASGRFEQYF. CDR3 nucleotide sequence: TGCGCCAGCAGCCAAGGGGCTAGCGGGAGGTTCGAGCAGTACTTC. This chain joins TRBV4-1 and TRBJ2-7; 11 bases fit TRBD2. In germline, CDR1 is MGHRA, CDR2 YSYEKL. V was pared by 1 base and J by 6 bases, with 5 bases of the junction left unmatched. CDR3 size: 15 residues.

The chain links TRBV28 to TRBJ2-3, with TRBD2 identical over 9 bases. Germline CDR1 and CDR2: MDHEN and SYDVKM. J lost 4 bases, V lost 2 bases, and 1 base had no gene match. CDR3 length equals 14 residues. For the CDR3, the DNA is TGTGCCAGCAGTTTAGCGGGAGGGTCAGATACGCAGTATTTT. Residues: CASSLAGGSDTQYF.

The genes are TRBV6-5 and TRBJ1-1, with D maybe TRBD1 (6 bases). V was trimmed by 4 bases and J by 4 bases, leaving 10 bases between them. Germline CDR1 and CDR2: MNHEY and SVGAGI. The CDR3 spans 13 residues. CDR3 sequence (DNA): TGTGCCAGCAGTTTTACAGGGCGCACTGAAGCTTTCTTT. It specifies CASSFTGRTEAFF.